The clone carrying this T cell receptor beta chain was counted once. This sample stems from a study of Graves' ophthalmopathy and Graves' hyperthyroidism. The CDR3 extends over 15 amino acids. The V and J ends lost 10 bases and 5 bases respectively, with 23 bases between them. Germline assignment: CDR1 ENHRY and CDR2 SYGVKD. RNA transcripts provided the template for amplifying TCR beta CDR3 regions. Investigators did first-round RT-PCR with HTBI primers, then second-round multiplex PCR. From the multiplex PCR reads, TCRdb called clonotypes with MiXCR, one entry per CDR3 protein. This sample has around 1.1 million distinct CDR3 sequences, with 35% to 40% found just once.

The sample comprised peripheral blood or thyroid tissue (not recorded which). The sequence came from an adult man with Graves' hyperthyroidism. The V call is TRBV10-3, the J call TRBJ1-2; D might be TRBD1 (5 bases). This chain's CDR3 is CATRPGGRSRYGYTF. The CDR3 bases are TGTGCCACCAGGCCTGGGGGACGCAGCCGATATGGCTACACCTTC.